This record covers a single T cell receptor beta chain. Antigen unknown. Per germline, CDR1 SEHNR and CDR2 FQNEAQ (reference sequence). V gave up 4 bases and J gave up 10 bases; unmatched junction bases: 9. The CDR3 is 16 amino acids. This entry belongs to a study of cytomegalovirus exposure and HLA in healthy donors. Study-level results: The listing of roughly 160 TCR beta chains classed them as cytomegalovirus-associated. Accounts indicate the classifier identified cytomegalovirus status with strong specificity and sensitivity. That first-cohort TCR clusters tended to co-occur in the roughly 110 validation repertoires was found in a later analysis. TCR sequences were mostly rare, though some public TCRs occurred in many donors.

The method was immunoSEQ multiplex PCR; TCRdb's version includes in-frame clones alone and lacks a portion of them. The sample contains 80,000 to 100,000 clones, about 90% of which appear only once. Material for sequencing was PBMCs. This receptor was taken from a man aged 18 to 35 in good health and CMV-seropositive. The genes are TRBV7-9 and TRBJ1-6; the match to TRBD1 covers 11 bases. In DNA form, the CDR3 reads TGTGCCAGCAGCTCCTGGACAGGGGGCAAGAGATCACCCCTCCACTTT. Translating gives CASSSWTGGKRSPLHF.